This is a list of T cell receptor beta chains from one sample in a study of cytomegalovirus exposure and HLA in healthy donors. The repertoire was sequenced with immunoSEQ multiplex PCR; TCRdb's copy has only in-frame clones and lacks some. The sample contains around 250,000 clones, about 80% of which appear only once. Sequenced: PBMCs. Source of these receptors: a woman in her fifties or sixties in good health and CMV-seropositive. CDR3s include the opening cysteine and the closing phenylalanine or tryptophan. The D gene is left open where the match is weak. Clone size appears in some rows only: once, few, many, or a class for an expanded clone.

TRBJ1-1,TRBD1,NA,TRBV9,TGTGCCAGCAGCGTCCATCGGACAGGGGGGCCCCTGATGAACACTGAAGCTTTCTTT,CASSVHRTGGPLMNTEAFF
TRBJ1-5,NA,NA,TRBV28,TGTGCCAGCACTTCCAGCGCTCAGGGAAATCAGCCCCAGCATTTT,CASTSSAQGNQPQHF
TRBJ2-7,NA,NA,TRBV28,TGTGCCAGCAGTTTATCCAGGGCCTACGAGCAGTACTTC,CASSLSRAYEQYF
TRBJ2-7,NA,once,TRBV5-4,TGTGCCAGCAGCTTGCGGCCGGGGTACGAGCAGTACTTC,CASSLRPGYEQYF
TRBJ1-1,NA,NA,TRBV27,TGTGCGGAGGGAACTGAAGCTTTCTTT,CAEGTEAFF
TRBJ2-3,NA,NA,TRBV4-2,TGTGCCAGCAGCCAAGGAACAGGGAGAGAGGGAGATACGCAGTATTTT,CASSQGTGREGDTQYF
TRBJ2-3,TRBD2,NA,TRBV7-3,TGTGCCAGCAGCCCTCTAGCGGGAGGGGATACGCAGTATTTT,CASSPLAGGDTQYF
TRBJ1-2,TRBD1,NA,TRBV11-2,TGTGCCAGCAGCGACGGGACAGGGGGCGCGGGCTACACCTTC,CASSDGTGGAGYTF
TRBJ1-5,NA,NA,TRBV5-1,TGCGCCAGCAGCTTGGGGGCAGGGCTCAATCAGCCCCAGCATTTT,CASSLGAGLNQPQHF
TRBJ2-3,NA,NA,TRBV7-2,TGTGCCAGCAGCTTACCGGCGGGCCTCACAGATACGCAGTATTTT,CASSLPAGLTDTQYF
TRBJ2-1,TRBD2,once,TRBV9,TGTGCCAGCACTTCGGCTAGCGGGATCAATGAGCAGTTCTTC,CASTSASGINEQFF
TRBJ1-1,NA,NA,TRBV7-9,TGTGCCAGCAGCCGTAACACTGAAGCTTTCTTT,CASSRNTEAFF
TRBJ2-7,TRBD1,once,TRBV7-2,TGTGCCAGCAGCTCTAACCGGGACAGGGGTTACGAGCAGTACTTC,CASSSNRDRGYEQYF
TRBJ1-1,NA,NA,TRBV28,TGTGCCAGCAGTCGGGTCAGTGGCACTGAAGCTTTCTTT,CASSRVSGTEAFF
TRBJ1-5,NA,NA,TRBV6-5,TGTGCCAGCAGTTACGGATTAGGGGTCAATCAGCCCCAGCATTTT,CASSYGLGVNQPQHF
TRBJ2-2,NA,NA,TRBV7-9,TGTGCCAGCAGATCTCTCGGGGAGCTGTTTTTT,CASRSLGELFF
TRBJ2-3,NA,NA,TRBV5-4,TGTGCCAGCAGCTTGCAACAGTACGAAGATACGCAGTATTTT,CASSLQQYEDTQYF
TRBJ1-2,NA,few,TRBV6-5,TGTGCCAGCAGTTACTCGAAGGGGCTCAATGGCTACACCTTC,CASSYSKGLNGYTF
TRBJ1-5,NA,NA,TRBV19,TGTGCCAGTAGTATTGACAACCATAGCAATCAGCCCCAGCATTTT,CASSIDNHSNQPQHF
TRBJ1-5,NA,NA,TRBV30,TGTGCCTGGACCCTGGGGGGAACTCAGCCCCAGCATTTT,CAWTLGGTQPQHF
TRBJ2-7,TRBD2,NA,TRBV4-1,TGCGCCAGCAGCCCGTACTCTAGCGGGAGGTACGAGCAGTACTTC,CASSPYSSGRYEQYF
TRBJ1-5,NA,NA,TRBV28,TGTGCCAGCATGTCACAAGTCAATCAGCCCCAGCATTTT,CASMSQVNQPQHF
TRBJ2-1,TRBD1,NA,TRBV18,TGTGCCAGCTCAGCAGGGGGCAATGAGCAGTTCTTC,CASSAGGNEQFF
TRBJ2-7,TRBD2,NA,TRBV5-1,TGCGCCAGCAGCTCCGAACCCCTAGCGGGAGGCGTTCGGTACTTC,CASSSEPLAGGVRYF
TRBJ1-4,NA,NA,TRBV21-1,TGTGCCAGCAGCAAAACGGGACAGGGGAGGGCAAAACTGTTTTTT,CASSKTGQGRAKLFF
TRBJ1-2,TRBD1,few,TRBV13,TGTGCCAGCAGCTTAGGGGACAGGGAAAACTATGGCTACACCTTC,CASSLGDRENYGYTF
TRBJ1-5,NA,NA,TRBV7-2,TGTGCCAGCAGCTCCCAACGACAGCCGAATCAGCCCCAGCATTTT,CASSSQRQPNQPQHF
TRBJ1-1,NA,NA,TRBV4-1,TGCGCCAGCAGCCCCCGGTTCCAGGGATTAGCTTTCTTT,CASSPRFQGLAFF
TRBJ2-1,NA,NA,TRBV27,TGTGCCAGCAGTTCCTTAGCGGAATTTCTGAACAATGAGCAGTTCTTC,CASSSLAEFLNNEQFF
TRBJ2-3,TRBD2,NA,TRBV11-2,TGTGCCAGCAGCTTGGCGGGAGGTGGTTTCACAGATACGCAGTATTTT,CASSLAGGGFTDTQYF
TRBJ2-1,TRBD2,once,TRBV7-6,TGTGCCAGCACTCCCGCCGGACTAGCGTCCAATGAGCAGTTCTTC,CASTPAGLASNEQFF
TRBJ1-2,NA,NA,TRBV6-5,TGTGCCAGCAGCCACAGGGACGCCTCAGGGGATACCTTC,CASSHRDASGDTF
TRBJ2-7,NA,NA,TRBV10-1,TGCGCCAGCAGCGAATCTACTGGACTCCGGGACTCTAGGGACTACGAGCAGTACTTC,CASSESTGLRDSRDYEQYF